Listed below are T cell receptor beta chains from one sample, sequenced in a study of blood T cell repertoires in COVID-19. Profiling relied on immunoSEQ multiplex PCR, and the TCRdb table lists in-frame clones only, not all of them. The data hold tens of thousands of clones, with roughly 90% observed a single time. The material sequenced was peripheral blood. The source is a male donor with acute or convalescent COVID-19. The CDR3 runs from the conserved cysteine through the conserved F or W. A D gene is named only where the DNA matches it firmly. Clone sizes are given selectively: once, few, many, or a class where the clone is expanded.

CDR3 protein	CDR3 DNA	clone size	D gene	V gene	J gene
CAWRAQAGGNTGELFF	TGTGCCTGGAGGGCCCAAGCGGGGGGCAACACCGGGGAGCTGTTTTTT	NA	TRBD2	TRBV30	TRBJ2-2
CASSQSQGDYGYTF	TGTGCCAGCAGCCAATCCCAGGGGGACTATGGCTACACCTTC	NA	TRBD1	TRBV3-1/TRBV3-2	TRBJ1-2
CASSSEGAPNEKLFF	TGCGCCAGCAGCTCGGAGGGGGCCCCTAATGAAAAACTGTTTTTT	NA	TRBD1	TRBV5-1	TRBJ1-4
CASSFGTGYYNEQFF	TGCGCCAGCAGCTTCGGGACAGGATACTACAATGAGCAGTTCTTC	NA	TRBD1	TRBV5-1	TRBJ2-1
CASSFTPTRGIKNSPLHF	TGTGCCAGCAGTTTCACCCCTACGCGGGGGATAAAGAATTCACCCCTCCACTTT	NA	NA	TRBV28	TRBJ1-6
CASRRDSQNYGYTF	TGTGCCAGCAGAAGGGACAGCCAAAACTATGGCTACACCTTC	NA	TRBD1	TRBV6-4	TRBJ1-2
CASSQGTGGQPQHF	TGTGCCAGCAGCCAAGGGACAGGCGGTCAGCCCCAGCATTTT	NA	TRBD1	TRBV3-1/TRBV3-2	TRBJ1-5
CASSIVNQPQHF	TGTGCCAGTAGTATAGTAAATCAGCCCCAGCATTTT	once	NA	TRBV19	TRBJ1-5
CASRSGTARSSEQYF	TGTGCCAGCAGGTCCGGGACAGCAAGATCATCCGAGCAGTACTTC	NA	TRBD1	TRBV6-5	TRBJ2-7
CASSIGQAVEQYF	TGTGCCAGTAGTATCGGACAGGCTGTCGAGCAGTACTTC	once	TRBD1	TRBV19	TRBJ2-7
CASSLGDRADSNQPQHF	TGTGCCAGCAGCCTTGGGGACAGAGCGGATAGCAATCAGCCCCAGCATTTT	few	TRBD1	TRBV6-2/TRBV6-3	TRBJ1-5
CASSTTSGGAKETQYF	TGTGCCAGTAGTACGACTAGCGGGGGGGCCAAAGAGACCCAGTACTTC	NA	TRBD2	TRBV19	TRBJ2-5
CASSLWNPTGNGETQYF	TGTGCCAGCAGTTTATGGAACCCGACAGGGAACGGAGAGACCCAGTACTTC	NA	TRBD1	TRBV27	TRBJ2-5
CASRPSPSGRETQYF	TGCGCCAGCAGGCCCTCCCCTAGTGGGAGGGAGACCCAGTACTTC	NA	NA	TRBV5-1	TRBJ2-5
CASSQDQQGRLGYGYTF	TGCGCCAGCAGCCAAGATCAGCAGGGCCGACTGGGCTATGGCTACACCTTC	NA	NA	TRBV4-1	TRBJ1-2
CAWSVAGARSPLHF	TGTGCCTGGAGTGTGGCAGGGGCACGGTCACCCCTCCACTTT	few	NA	TRBV30	TRBJ1-6
CASDRGTEAFF	TGTGCCAGCGACAGGGGCACTGAAGCTTTCTTT	NA	TRBD1	TRBV28	TRBJ1-1
CASSRGPQGAHYTF	TGTGCCAGCAGTCGTGGTCCACAGGGAGCCCACTACACCTTC	NA	NA	TRBV16	TRBJ1-2
CASRLGTSGGLYNEQFF	TGTGCCAGCAGATTGGGGACTAGCGGGGGGCTTTACAATGAGCAGTTCTTC	NA	TRBD2	TRBV7-6	TRBJ2-1
CASSFPGQLNTEAFF	TGTGCCAGCAGCTTTCCGGGACAGCTGAACACTGAAGCTTTCTTT	NA	TRBD1	TRBV5-4	TRBJ1-1
CASSLGRASSYEQYF	TGTGCCAGCAGCTTAGGCAGGGCCTCCTCCTACGAGCAGTACTTC	NA	NA	TRBV7-2	TRBJ2-7
CASSDGESQPQHF	TGTGCCAGCAGTGACGGGGAAAGTCAGCCCCAGCATTTT	NA	NA	TRBV6-1	TRBJ1-5
CAAMDRSNEKLFF	TGTGCCGCTATGGACAGGTCCAATGAAAAACTGTTTTTT	NA	TRBD1	TRBV6-5	TRBJ1-4
CASTPTRAGELFF	TGTGCCAGCACTCCCACGCGGGCCGGGGAGCTGTTTTTT	NA	NA	TRBV12-3/TRBV12-4	TRBJ2-2
CASSTGQGLGYGYTF	TGTGCCAGCAGTACAGGACAGGGCCTTGGCTATGGCTACACCTTC	once	TRBD1	TRBV28	TRBJ1-2
CASSGPVTQGSGNTIYF	TGTGCCAGCAGCGGGCCCGTAACACAGGGCTCTGGAAACACCATATATTTT	NA	NA	TRBV2	TRBJ1-3
CASSLRTGGFGEQYF	TGTGCCAGCAGCTTAAGGACAGGGGGCTTCGGCGAGCAGTACTTC	many	TRBD1	TRBV7-9	TRBJ2-7
CASSSHSTATNEKLFF	TGTGCCAGTAGTTCCCACAGCACTGCAACTAATGAAAAACTGTTTTTT	NA	NA	TRBV19	TRBJ1-4
CAIKIGTGGNYGYTF	TGTGCCATCAAGATCGGGACAGGGGGCAACTATGGCTACACCTTC	NA	TRBD1	TRBV6-5	TRBJ1-2
CASSDRTAYNEQFF	TGTGCCAGCAGTGACCGGACAGCCTACAATGAGCAGTTCTTC	NA	NA	TRBV2	TRBJ2-1
CASSFGLAADTQYF	TGTGCCAGCAGTTTCGGACTAGCGGCAGATACGCAGTATTTT	once	TRBD2	TRBV2	TRBJ2-3